Listed here is a single T cell receptor (beta chain). Its antigen is undetermined. Germline V gene sequence: CDR1 LGHNA, CDR2 YNFKEQ. This CDR3 region has 13 residues. Trimming removed 0 bases at V and 3 bases at J, with 6 bases between. Though probably carrying unrecorded immune exposures, donors were nominally healthy at sampling. This record belongs to a study of cytomegalovirus exposure and HLA in healthy donors. The overall study: Approximately 170 million T cells yielded more than 90 million unique TCR beta sequences in earlier analysis. Findings and limits, study-wide: TCR beta chain V- and J-gene trimming was linked, in a later analysis, to a missense variant in DCLRE1C.

The primer mix had 60 Vbeta and 13 Jbeta primers. Assay: immunoSEQ multiplex PCR; the TCRdb copy retains only in-frame clones and omits some. The table shows roughly 93,000 clones, with about 74% occurring only once. The TCR originated in a male donor in good health and CMV-seronegative. V and J are TRBV4-2 and TRBJ2-7, with D unresolved. Sequenced input: PBMCs. CDR3 DNA sequence: TGTGCCAGCAGCCAAGATACAGACTACGAGCAGTACTTC. This codes for CASSQDTDYEQYF.